This is a list of T cell receptor beta chains from one sample in a study of regulatory T cells in long-lasting Graves disease. TCRdb ran MiXCR on the multiplex PCR reads and lists one entry per CDR3 protein. The sample shows hundreds of thousands of distinct CDR3 sequences, 16% of them seen only once. Separately, the same data were catalogued under a study of T cells in Graves' hyperthyroidism and ophthalmopathy.

Sequencing was performed on peripheral blood mononuclear cells (PBMCs), taken at new diagnosis, from a patient treated with antithyroid drugs. The receptors stem from a woman younger than 45 with Graves disease. CDR3s include the opening cysteine and the closing phenylalanine or tryptophan. Each record gives: D gene, clone size, J gene, V gene, CDR3 protein, CDR3 DNA. D genes are given only for firm matches. The listing skips clone size in some rows; elsewhere it reads once, few, many or a size class.

>TRBD2|many|TRBJ2-7|TRBV27
CASSRTSDYYEQYF
TGTGCCAGCAGTCGGACTAGCGATTACTACGAGCAGTACTTC
>NA|few|TRBJ2-6|TRBV28
CASSLARAGNSGANVLTF
TGTGCCAGCAGTTTGGCGAGGGCTGGGAACTCTGGGGCCAACGTCCTGACTTTC
>NA|many|TRBJ2-3|TRBV3-1
CASSQSNSGTALYF
TGTGCCAGCAGCCAAAGCAACTCCGGGACCGCCTTGTATTTT
>NA|few|TRBJ1-3|TRBV7-9
CASSLESGEASGNTIYF
TGTGCCAGCAGCTTAGAATCAGGGGAGGCCTCTGGAAACACCATATATTTT
>NA|NA|TRBJ1-2|TRBV19
CASSTSRQAIGYTF
TGTGCCAGTAGTACTAGTCGACAGGCTATTGGCTACACCTTC
>TRBD2|many|TRBJ2-1|TRBV12-3/TRBV12-4
CASSLVAGLAGSEQFF
TGTGCCAGCAGTTTGGTAGCGGGACTAGCGGGATCAGAGCAGTTCTTC
>NA|few|TRBJ1-1|TRBV19
CASSKRDRQTEAFF
TGTGCCAGTAGTAAACGGGACCGTCAAACTGAAGCTTTCTTT
>NA|many|TRBJ2-7|TRBV7-2
CASSTETGAPYEQYF
TGTGCCAGCAGCACGGAGACAGGAGCCCCCTACGAGCAGTACTTC
>NA|few|TRBJ2-7|TRBV5-8
CASSLPQPLNIYEQYF
TGTGCCAGCAGCTTGCCACAGCCCTTAAACATCTACGAGCAGTACTTC
>NA|NA|TRBJ2-2|TRBV7-9
CASSYHNRRRVNTGELFF
TGTGCCAGCAGCTACCACAACAGGAGGCGCGTGAACACCGGGGAGCTGTTTTTT
>NA|NA|TRBJ2-5|TRBV7-8
CASSPALKPVF
TGTGCCAGCAGCCCCGCTCTTAAGCCCGTTTTC
>NA|many|TRBJ1-1|TRBV6-1
CASRKGPNTEAFF
TGTGCCAGCAGGAAAGGGCCCAACACTGAAGCTTTCTTT
>NA|few|TRBJ1-1|TRBV27
CASSSAGTIVRITEAFF
TGTGCCAGCAGTTCCGCCGGGACAATCGTTCGTATTACTGAAGCTTTCTTT
>NA|few|TRBJ2-6|TRBV12-3/TRBV12-4
CASSFFNSGRANVLTF
TGTGCCAGCAGTTTCTTCAACTCGGGTAGGGCCAACGTCCTGACTTTC
>NA|once|TRBJ1-6|TRBV20-1
CSTTDVNSPLHF
TGCAGTACTACAGATGTTAATTCACCCCTCCACTTT
>NA|NA|TRBJ2-7|TRBV18
CASSSRVTTYEQYF
TGTGCCAGCTCAAGCAGGGTAACAACCTACGAGCAGTACTTC
>NA|NA|TRBJ1-4|TRBV14
CASSQDLGIWQGREKLFF
TGTGCCAGCAGCCAAGATCTCGGTATATGGCAGGGGAGAGAAAAACTGTTTTTT